This TCR beta chain was identified in a study of T-cell reconstitution after alpha-beta-depleted transplantation in children. Preparation of the TCRbeta library involved a method that used unique molecular identifiers. TCRdb ran MiXCR on the PCR reads and lists one entry per CDR3 protein. The sample has about 190,000 distinct CDR3 sequences; over 5.5% are singletons. Many counts were recorded for this clonotype. The sequencing here drew on PBMCs from the stem cell graft donor, taken from the stem cell graft. The origin of this receptor is a human donor who donated a stem cell graft to a child with Wiskott-Aldrich syndrome.

In nucleotides, the CDR3 is TGTGCCAGCAGTTTCTCGGACGAGCAGTACTTC. Protein product: CASSFSDEQYF. V is TRBV12-3 or TRBV12-4 and J is TRBJ2-7, with unresolved D. This CDR3 contains 11 residues. Trimming cost V 3 bases and J 5 bases, with 5 bases left between them.